Listed below are T cell receptor beta chains from one sample, sequenced in a study of resident and recirculating memory T cells in vitiligo. Sequencing was performed with immunoSEQ multiplex PCR; in TCRdb, only in-frame clones are kept and a portion is missing. Of 40,000 to 45,000 clones listed, 80% to 95% are singletons. The sequenced sample was blood. Every receptor here comes from a male donor with vitiligo. Both conserved end residues are part of each CDR3. Fields, in order: J gene, V gene, clone size, D gene, CDR3 DNA, CDR3 protein. The D gene is left open where the match is weak. The size of a clone is reported for some rows only, either as once, few or many, or as a class for expanded clones.

j_call: TRBJ2-1; v_call: TRBV7-9; clone_size: NA; d_call: NA; cdr3_nt: TGTGCCAGCAGCTTAGACGGTAGCTCCTACAATGAGCAGTTCTTC; cdr3_aa: CASSLDGSSYNEQFF
j_call: TRBJ2-1; v_call: TRBV7-6; clone_size: NA; d_call: NA; cdr3_nt: TGTGCCAGCAGCTTAGGTGCTAGCATCGATGAGCAGTTCTTC; cdr3_aa: CASSLGASIDEQFF
j_call: TRBJ1-2; v_call: TRBV10-3; clone_size: NA; d_call: TRBD1; cdr3_nt: TGTGCCATCAGTGAGTCTTTTTCGGGACAGGGAAACTATGGCTACACCTTC; cdr3_aa: CAISESFSGQGNYGYTF
j_call: TRBJ2-6; v_call: TRBV5-1; clone_size: NA; d_call: NA; cdr3_nt: TGCGCCAGCAGCTCACGGACAGCTTCTGGGGCCAACGTCCTGACTTTC; cdr3_aa: CASSSRTASGANVLTF
j_call: TRBJ2-7; v_call: TRBV7-3; clone_size: once; d_call: NA; cdr3_nt: TGTGCCAGCAGTACGACAGAACGGGAGCAGTACTTC; cdr3_aa: CASSTTEREQYF
j_call: TRBJ2-7; v_call: TRBV6-4; clone_size: NA; d_call: NA; cdr3_nt: TGTGCCAGCAGTGACCCCGCGGGGACAGTGAGCTCCTACGAGCAGTACTTC; cdr3_aa: CASSDPAGTVSSYEQYF
j_call: TRBJ2-2; v_call: TRBV5-4; clone_size: NA; d_call: TRBD1; cdr3_nt: TGTGCCAGCAGCTTTGGGGCCAGGGGGCTCAGTGTTGGGACCGGGGAGCTGTTTTTT; cdr3_aa: CASSFGARGLSVGTGELFF
j_call: TRBJ2-5; v_call: TRBV6-5; clone_size: NA; d_call: NA; cdr3_nt: TGTGCCAGCAGTTACGAGCTGAGCCAAGAGACCCAGTACTTC; cdr3_aa: CASSYELSQETQYF
j_call: TRBJ2-5; v_call: TRBV18; clone_size: once; d_call: TRBD2; cdr3_nt: TGTGCCAGCTCACATCTAGCGGGGGGCCCGTACCAAGAGACCCAGTACTTC; cdr3_aa: CASSHLAGGPYQETQYF
j_call: TRBJ1-1; v_call: TRBV2; clone_size: NA; d_call: NA; cdr3_nt: TGTGCCAGCGCTTCGTGGCCTACAGGAGAAGCTTTCTTT; cdr3_aa: CASASWPTGEAFF
j_call: TRBJ2-1; v_call: TRBV6-5; clone_size: NA; d_call: TRBD2; cdr3_nt: TGTGCCAGCAGACAACTAGCGGGGGGCAAAAATGAGCAGTTCTTC; cdr3_aa: CASRQLAGGKNEQFF
j_call: TRBJ2-7; v_call: TRBV6-1; clone_size: few; d_call: TRBD1; cdr3_nt: TGTGCCAGCAGTGGGTTGGGACAGCCCTACGAGCAGTACTTC; cdr3_aa: CASSGLGQPYEQYF
j_call: TRBJ1-2; v_call: TRBV19; clone_size: NA; d_call: NA; cdr3_nt: TGTGCCAGTAGTATCGGTCCCAGACAAAACTATGGCTACACCTTC; cdr3_aa: CASSIGPRQNYGYTF
j_call: TRBJ2-3; v_call: TRBV6-4; clone_size: NA; d_call: NA; cdr3_nt: TGTGCCAGCAGTGAGGAAAGAGGGAGCACAGATACGCAGTATTTT; cdr3_aa: CASSEERGSTDTQYF
j_call: TRBJ1-3; v_call: TRBV6-6; clone_size: NA; d_call: NA; cdr3_nt: TGTGCCAGCAGTTCCCCCGGACAGCCCTCTGGAAACACCATATATTTT; cdr3_aa: CASSSPGQPSGNTIYF
j_call: TRBJ1-1; v_call: TRBV29-1; clone_size: NA; d_call: NA; cdr3_nt: TGCAGCGTTAGGGCAAGGGGTGAAGCTTTCTTT; cdr3_aa: CSVRARGEAFF
j_call: TRBJ1-4; v_call: TRBV29-1; clone_size: NA; d_call: NA; cdr3_nt: TGCAGCGTTCGAGCGACGAATGAAAAACTGTTTTTT; cdr3_aa: CSVRATNEKLFF
j_call: TRBJ1-2; v_call: TRBV4-3; clone_size: NA; d_call: NA; cdr3_nt: TGCGCCAGCAGCCAAGATAGCAGATACTATGGCTACACCTTC; cdr3_aa: CASSQDSRYYGYTF
j_call: TRBJ1-6; v_call: TRBV6-6; clone_size: NA; d_call: TRBD1; cdr3_nt: TGTGCCAGCAGGCTGGGACAGGGGGATCTTGATTCACCCCTCCACTTT; cdr3_aa: CASRLGQGDLDSPLHF
j_call: TRBJ1-2; v_call: TRBV9; clone_size: NA; d_call: NA; cdr3_nt: TGTGCCAGCAGCGTAGGCGTTAAAGCTAACTATGGCTACACCTTC; cdr3_aa: CASSVGVKANYGYTF
j_call: TRBJ1-4; v_call: TRBV2; clone_size: once; d_call: NA; cdr3_nt: TGTGCCAGCAGTGTTGGGGAGAATGAAAAACTGTTTTTT; cdr3_aa: CASSVGENEKLFF
j_call: TRBJ2-1; v_call: TRBV6-1; clone_size: NA; d_call: NA; cdr3_nt: TGTGCCAGCAGTGGAGACAGCTCCTACAATGAGCAGTTCTTC; cdr3_aa: CASSGDSSYNEQFF
j_call: TRBJ2-5; v_call: TRBV9; clone_size: few; d_call: NA; cdr3_nt: TGTGCCAGCAGCGTCGATGGGGCCAAAGAGACCCAGTACTTC; cdr3_aa: CASSVDGAKETQYF
j_call: TRBJ2-3; v_call: TRBV21-1; clone_size: NA; d_call: NA; cdr3_nt: TGTCTCTCCACGAACGGGTTTAGCACAGATACGCAGTATTTT; cdr3_aa: CLSTNGFSTDTQYF
j_call: TRBJ1-2; v_call: TRBV19; clone_size: NA; d_call: NA; cdr3_nt: TGTGCCAGTAGTTCGGCTACAGGGTTTCATGTCTCTGGCTACACCTTC; cdr3_aa: CASSSATGFHVSGYTF
j_call: TRBJ2-6; v_call: TRBV6-6; clone_size: once; d_call: NA; cdr3_nt: TGTGCCAGCAGTTACTCAGGGGTCGGGGCCAACGTCCTGACTTTC; cdr3_aa: CASSYSGVGANVLTF